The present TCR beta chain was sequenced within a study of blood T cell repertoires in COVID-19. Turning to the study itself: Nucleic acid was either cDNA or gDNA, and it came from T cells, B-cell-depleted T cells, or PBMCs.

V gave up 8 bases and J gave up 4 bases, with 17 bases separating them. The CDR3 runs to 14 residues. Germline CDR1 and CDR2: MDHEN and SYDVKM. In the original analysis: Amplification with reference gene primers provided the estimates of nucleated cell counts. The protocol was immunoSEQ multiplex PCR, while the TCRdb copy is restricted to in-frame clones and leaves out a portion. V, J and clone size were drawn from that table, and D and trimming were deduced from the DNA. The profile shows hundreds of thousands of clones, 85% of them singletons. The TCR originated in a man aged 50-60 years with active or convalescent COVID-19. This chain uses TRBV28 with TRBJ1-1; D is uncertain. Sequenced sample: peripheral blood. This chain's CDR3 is CASAVEDTGTEAFF. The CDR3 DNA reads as TGTGCCAGCGCCGTGGAGGATACGGGCACTGAAGCTTTCTTT.